The rows below give T cell receptor beta chains drawn from one sample of a study of OX40 agonist ivuxolimab in advanced cancers. Data came from immunoSEQ multiplex PCR; TCRdb stores just in-frame clones and leaves some out. The sample records nearly 70,000 clones, 65% to 90% being singletons. The source was CD4+ or CD8+ T cells sorted from blood, collected in a trial of the OX40 agonist ivuxolimab. These receptors all come from an adult with an advanced solid tumor such as melanoma, head and neck, liver or kidney cancer. Each CDR3 is given with its conserved first and last residue. The D gene is left open where the match is weak. Not all rows give a size; the values are once, few, many and, for expanded clones, a class.

TRBV6-6	TRBJ2-7	NA	NA	CASSLDSYEQYF	TGTGCCAGCAGCCTAGACAGCTACGAGCAGTACTTC
TRBV7-2	TRBJ2-5	NA	TRBD2	CASSWTSGAQQETQYF	TGTGCCAGCAGTTGGACTAGCGGGGCGCAACAAGAGACCCAGTACTTC
TRBV5-1	TRBJ1-6	once	TRBD1	CASSLSRLLDRGYSPLHF	TGCGCCAGCAGCTTATCTCGTCTGCTTGACAGGGGCTATTCACCCCTCCACTTT
TRBV5-1	TRBJ2-3	NA	NA	CASSLDGGGSADTQYF	TGCGCCAGCAGCTTGGACGGGGGCGGATCCGCAGATACGCAGTATTTT
TRBV21-1	TRBJ2-6	once	NA	CASSADSGANVLTF	TGTGCCAGCAGCGCAGACTCTGGGGCCAACGTCCTGACTTTC
TRBV11-2	TRBJ2-5	few	NA	CASSQKTQYF	TGTGCCAGCAGCCAAAAAACCCAGTACTTC
TRBV29-1	TRBJ2-7	NA	NA	CSVGGYEQYF	TGCAGCGTTGGCGGCTACGAGCAGTACTTC
TRBV6-1	TRBJ2-7	NA	TRBD1	CASSEGLRGQEYEQYF	TGTGCCAGCAGTGAAGGTTTAAGGGGACAGGAGTACGAGCAGTACTTC
TRBV28	TRBJ1-2	NA	NA	CASSLGGVYGYTF	TGTGCCAGCAGTTTAGGAGGGGTCTATGGCTACACCTTC
TRBV9	TRBJ2-7	NA	TRBD1	CASSPRSETGPYEQYF	TGTGCCAGCAGCCCCCGTTCGGAGACAGGGCCCTACGAGCAGTACTTC
TRBV4-2	TRBJ2-5	NA	NA	CASSPTLRETQYF	TGTGCCAGCAGCCCGACCCTGCGAGAGACCCAGTACTTC
TRBV28	TRBJ2-5	NA	NA	CASSLRGETQYF	TGTGCCAGCAGTTTAAGGGGGGAGACCCAGTACTTC
TRBV11-2	TRBJ2-7	NA	NA	CASSIGGARGSYEQYF	TGTGCCAGCAGCATCGGGGGCGCGAGGGGATCCTACGAGCAGTACTTC
TRBV18	TRBJ2-2	NA	TRBD2	CASSSLAGDTGELFF	TGTGCCAGCTCATCCTTAGCGGGGGACACCGGGGAGCTGTTTTTT
TRBV5-6	TRBJ1-1	NA	NA	CASSLNRGEYTEAFF	TGTGCCAGCAGCTTGAATCGGGGCGAATACACTGAAGCTTTCTTT
TRBV27	TRBJ2-1	once	TRBD2	CASSSLLSGGSYNEQFF	TGTGCCAGCAGTTCCCTACTTAGCGGGGGTTCCTACAATGAGCAGTTCTTC
TRBV18	TRBJ2-7	NA	NA	CASSPGSEQYF	TGTGCCAGCTCACCAGGTAGCGAGCAGTACTTC
TRBV19	TRBJ1-5	once	NA	CASSGQTPRPQHF	TGTGCCAGTAGTGGACAGACGCCCAGACCCCAGCATTTT
TRBV6-6	TRBJ2-7	NA	NA	CASSTGHEYEQYF	TGTGCCAGCAGCACAGGACATGAGTACGAGCAGTACTTC
TRBV7-6	TRBJ1-4	once	TRBD1	CASSSRQGLEKLFF	TGTGCCAGCAGCTCCAGACAGGGACTAGAAAAACTGTTTTTT
TRBV2	TRBJ1-5	NA	NA	CASSFDRGGVNQPQHF	TGTGCCAGCAGTTTCGACAGAGGAGGAGTCAATCAGCCCCAGCATTTT
TRBV15	TRBJ2-2	NA	NA	CATSRDSANTGELFF	TGTGCCACCAGCCGGGACTCCGCGAACACCGGGGAGCTGTTTTTT
TRBV28	TRBJ2-4	NA	NA	CASSFFRNRVKGYGDKNIQYF	TGTGCCAGCAGTTTCTTCAGGAACAGGGTTAAAGGCTACGGGGACAAAAACATTCAGTACTTC
TRBV6-6	TRBJ2-7	NA	NA	CASSGGYPYEQYF	TGTGCCAGCAGCGGAGGATACCCCTACGAGCAGTACTTC
TRBV5-5	TRBJ2-7	NA	NA	CARSFRYHEQYF	TGTGCCAGAAGCTTTCGGTACCACGAGCAGTACTTC
TRBV29-1	TRBJ2-3	NA	NA	CSVDRGASTDTQYF	TGCAGCGTTGATCGGGGGGCCAGCACAGATACGCAGTATTTT
TRBV19	TRBJ2-2	NA	NA	CASSIEGLKAGELFF	TGTGCCAGTAGTATAGAGGGGTTGAAAGCCGGGGAGCTGTTTTTT
TRBV6-5	TRBJ1-1	NA	NA	CASSESNRAEAFF	TGTGCCAGCAGTGAATCTAATAGGGCTGAAGCTTTCTTT
TRBV7-8	TRBJ1-4	NA	NA	CASSKGIGYEKLFF	TGTGCCAGCAGCAAAGGGATAGGTTATGAAAAACTGTTTTTT
TRBV7-6	TRBJ2-2	NA	TRBD1	CASRRTGGLTGELFF	TGTGCCAGCAGAAGGACAGGGGGCCTCACCGGGGAGCTGTTTTTT
TRBV10-3	TRBJ1-6	NA	NA	CAIRPERGSYNSPLHF	TGTGCCATCAGACCTGAAAGGGGATCCTATAATTCACCCCTCCACTTT
TRBV7-2	TRBJ2-2	NA	TRBD2	CASSPSGGGPDGELFF	TGTGCCAGCAGCCCGAGCGGGGGGGGACCCGACGGGGAGCTGTTTTTT
TRBV27	TRBJ1-1	NA	NA	CASSPFGVQENTEAFF	TGTGCCAGCAGTCCCTTTGGGGTTCAGGAGAACACTGAAGCTTTCTTT
TRBV6-6	TRBJ2-2	NA	TRBD1	CATSPGGAGGELFF	TGTGCCACCAGCCCAGGGGGCGCCGGCGGGGAGCTGTTTTTT
TRBV27	TRBJ2-1	NA	TRBD1	CASSLSDRISYNEQFF	TGTGCCAGCAGTTTATCGGACAGGATCTCCTACAATGAGCAGTTCTTC
TRBV7-8	TRBJ1-2	NA	TRBD1	CASSLAQGALYGYTF	TGTGCCAGCAGCTTAGCCCAGGGGGCGCTTTATGGCTACACCTTC
TRBV6-5	TRBJ2-7	NA	NA	CASSYPPAYEQYF	TGTGCCAGCAGTTACCCGCCGGCCTACGAGCAGTACTTC
TRBV5-6	TRBJ1-5	NA	TRBD1	CASSTRTGRGNQPQHF	TGTGCCAGCAGCACTCGGACAGGGAGAGGCAATCAGCCCCAGCATTTT
TRBV12-5	TRBJ2-1	NA	TRBD2	CASGSSFTSGGNSYNEQFF	TGTGCTAGTGGTTCTTCATTTACTAGCGGGGGGAACTCCTACAATGAGCAGTTCTTC
TRBV11-1	TRBJ1-5	NA	NA	CASSEGPPQPQHF	TGTGCCAGCAGCGAGGGTCCACCTCAGCCCCAGCATTTT
TRBV5-1	TRBJ1-5	NA	NA	CASSLAAGVEQPQHF	TGCGCCAGCAGCTTGGCGGCAGGGGTGGAACAGCCCCAGCATTTT
TRBV5-1	TRBJ1-1	NA	NA	CASSLESGITEAFF	TGCGCCAGCAGCTTGGAGTCGGGGATTACTGAAGCTTTCTTT
TRBV11-2	TRBJ2-3	NA	NA	CASSLRQPTDTQYF	TGTGCCAGCAGCTTAAGGCAACCCACAGATACGCAGTATTTT
TRBV7-9	TRBJ1-1	once	NA	CASSLGERTQDGEAFF	TGTGCCAGCAGCTTAGGGGAGCGGACCCAGGACGGTGAAGCTTTCTTT
TRBV5-1	TRBJ2-3	NA	NA	CASSQMGTDTQYF	TGCGCCAGCAGCCAGATGGGCACAGATACGCAGTATTTT
TRBV10-3	TRBJ1-1	NA	TRBD1	CAISQGENTEAFF	TGTGCCATCAGTCAGGGGGAGAACACTGAAGCTTTCTTT
TRBV7-2	TRBJ2-7	NA	NA	CASSKSHTTGEQYF	TGTGCCAGCAGCAAGTCCCACACTACAGGCGAGCAGTACTTC
TRBV28	TRBJ2-5	NA	NA	CASSYSGYQETQYF	TGTGCCAGCAGTTATTCGGGGTACCAAGAGACCCAGTACTTC
TRBV4-2	TRBJ2-1	few	TRBD2	CASSQDPSGVRYNEQFF	TGTGCCAGCAGCCAAGACCCTAGCGGGGTAAGATACAATGAGCAGTTCTTC
TRBV4-1	TRBJ1-2	few	NA	CASSQGKLNYGYTF	TGCGCCAGCAGCCAGGGAAAGTTGAACTATGGCTACACCTTC
TRBV11-2	TRBJ2-7	NA	NA	CASSLEGRLSYEQYF	TGTGCCAGCAGCTTAGAGGGACGGTTATCCTACGAGCAGTACTTC
TRBV11-3	TRBJ2-6	once	TRBD2	CASSRSSGGPSGANVLTF	TGTGCCAGCAGCCGAAGCAGCGGGGGGCCCTCTGGGGCCAACGTCCTGACTTTC
TRBV9	TRBJ2-7	NA	NA	CASSVGPGRSYEQYF	TGTGCCAGCAGCGTAGGGCCAGGGAGGTCGTACGAGCAGTACTTC
TRBV2	TRBJ2-7	NA	NA	CASNTVFSYEQYF	TGTGCCAGCAATACGGTCTTCTCCTACGAGCAGTACTTC
TRBV19	TRBJ1-2	NA	NA	CASSLVRPGTGDGYTF	TGTGCCAGTAGTTTAGTTCGGCCGGGGACGGGAGATGGCTACACCTTC
TRBV5-6	TRBJ1-2	NA	NA	CASSLAGRGAIYGYTF	TGTGCCAGCAGCTTGGCGGGGAGGGGGGCAATCTATGGCTACACCTTC
TRBV5-1	TRBJ2-7	NA	NA	CASSLDGQRSSEQYF	TGCGCCAGCAGCTTGGATGGTCAGAGGTCCAGCGAGCAGTACTTC
TRBV9	TRBJ1-2	NA	NA	CASSVAGDNYGYTF	TGTGCCAGCAGCGTAGCTGGTGATAACTATGGCTACACCTTC
TRBV7-8	TRBJ2-7	NA	NA	CASSSSTGARFYEQYF	TGTGCCAGCAGCTCCTCGACAGGTGCCCGTTTCTACGAGCAGTACTTC